This passage covers 24 T cell receptor beta chains from one sample sequenced in a study of T cell responses to AZD1222 COVID-19 vaccine. Assay: immunoSEQ multiplex PCR; the TCRdb copy retains only in-frame clones and omits some. The sample holds under 140,000 clones; about 94% are singletons and the top ten take around 3%. The sequencing used peripheral blood, collected 28 days after the second AZD1222 dose. Receptor source: an adult who received the AZD1222 COVID-19 vaccine.

The rearrangement links TRBV6-4 to TRBJ2-2, with D unresolved. Trimming stripped 5 bases from V and 1 base from J, with 5 bases between. Germline V gives CDR1 MRHNA, CDR2 SNTAGT. The CDR3 runs 13 residues. CDR3 residues: CASSPENTGELFF. Written as DNA, the CDR3 is TGTGCCAGCAGTCCGGAGAACACCGGGGAGCTGTTTTTT.

This rearrangement joins TRBV4-2 to TRBJ2-3; 10 bases match TRBD2. The CDR3 covers 17 residues. The V gene end was trimmed by 3 bases and the J gene end by 2 bases; junction bases not matched to a gene: 8. The germline V gene has CDR1 LGHNA and CDR2 YNFKEQ. The CDR3 DNA reads as TGTGCCAGCAGCCACGGAACTAGCGGGACCTTCACAGATACGCAGTATTTT. Translating gives CASSHGTSGTFTDTQYF.

J is TRBJ1-2 and V is TRBV12-3 or TRBV12-4, with TRBD1 as a possible D gene (5 bases). The CDR3 extends over 13 amino acids. Between the trimmed V and J ends, which lost 3 bases and 4 bases, there was a span of 9 bases. The CDR3 DNA is TGTGCCAGCAGTTTGAAGGGGATCTATGGCTACACCTTC. Translation: CASSLKGIYGYTF.

This chain uses TRBV5-6 with TRBJ2-1, with 9 nucleotides matching TRBD1. This CDR3 is 15 amino acids long. Looked up from germline, CDR1 is SGHDT and CDR2 is YYEEEE. Trimming took 2 bases from V and 9 from J; bases not matched to a gene: 9. CDR3: CASSFRDRDAVEQFF. CDR3 DNA sequence: TGTGCCAGCAGCTTTAGGGACAGGGATGCGGTTGAGCAGTTCTTC.

This clone was counted a single time. This chain joins TRBV2 and TRBJ1-1; 8 bases map to TRBD1. Trimming removed 8 bases from V and 7 bases from J; junction bases left unmatched: 9. This CDR3 is built from 13 residues. The V gene's germline CDR1 is SNHLY and CDR2 FYNNEI. In DNA, the CDR3 is TGTGCCAGCCGGACAGGGTTCCCCCTTGAAGCTTTCTTT. Translating it yields CASRTGFPLEAFF.

This sequence joins TRBV3-1 (or the pseudogene TRBV3-2) and TRBJ2-7; no firm D call. V was trimmed by 3 bases and J by 7 bases, leaving 10 bases between them. CDR1 is LGHDT and CDR2 is YNNKEL in the germline V gene (reference sequence). The CDR3 spans 12 residues. CDR3 region: CASSQADWEQYF. In DNA, the CDR3 is TGTGCCAGCAGCCAGGCTGACTGGGAGCAGTACTTC.

The chain is built from TRBV6-5 and TRBJ1-2; D remains unclear. Germline CDR1 and CDR2: MNHEY and SVGAGI. V lost 7 bases, J lost 3 bases, and 15 bases lay in between. The CDR3 runs 14 residues. The CDR3 DNA follows: TGTGCCAGCACCTTTGGAGGGCCGTACTATGGCTACACCTTC. It codes for CASTFGGPYYGYTF.

This chain uses TRBV4-1 with TRBJ1-1; 8 nucleotides align to TRBD1. V dropped 3 bases and J dropped 1; count of bases not matched to a gene: 7. CDR1 is MGHRA and CDR2 is YSYEKL in the germline V gene. The CDR3 has 16 residues. CDR3 amino acids: CASSQAGTGGNTEAFF. CDR3 nucleotide sequence: TGCGCCAGCAGCCAGGCTGGGACAGGTGGGAACACTGAAGCTTTCTTT.

CDR3 DNA: TGTGCCAGCAGTGACTTAGGACTAGCGGGACGCTACAATGAGCAGTTCTTC. Protein product: CASSDLGLAGRYNEQFF. The gene calls are TRBV6-1 and TRBJ2-1; 12 bases are a match to TRBD2. The CDR3 consists of 17 residues. J was trimmed by 3 bases and V by 3 bases; bases with no gene match: 6. Germline loops: CDR1 MNHNS, CDR2 SASEGT.

This sequence joins TRBV2 and TRBJ1-5; D is ambiguous. Germline V CDR1 and CDR2: SNHLY, FYNNEI. The CDR3 contains 14 residues. V was cut by 5 bases and J by 5 bases, with 13 bases left in between. The CDR3 bases are TGTGCCAGCAGTCTGGACGGATTTGATCAGCCCCAGCATTTT. It translates to CASSLDGFDQPQHF.

The rearrangement joins TRBV18 to TRBJ1-2; D is perhaps TRBD1 (6 bases). The CDR3 spans 13 residues. V was trimmed by 3 bases and J by 8 bases, leaving 13 bases between them. Germline assignment: CDR1 KGHSH and CDR2 LQKENI. The CDR3 coding sequence is TGTGCCAGCTCACCCTCACAGGGAAGCGGCTACACCTTC. This gives the protein CASSPSQGSGYTF.

The CDR3 reads CASSEPYQPQHF. CDR3 in DNA: TGTGCCAGCAGTGAACCTTATCAGCCCCAGCATTTT. This chain joins TRBV6-1 and TRBJ1-5; D unclear. The germline CDR1 and CDR2 sequences are MNHNS and SASEGT. V dropped 2 bases and J dropped 5 bases, with 4 bases sitting between them. The CDR3 sequence is 12 residues long.

The chain has TRBV6-5 and TRBJ1-1; no reliable D call. Trimming took 7 bases from V and 2 from J, leaving 11 bases between them. CDR1 MNHEY and CDR2 SVGAGI come from the germline V gene. The CDR3 has 13 residues. The CDR3: CASTPGPNTEAFF. CDR3 sequence (DNA): TGTGCCAGCACCCCGGGCCCAAACACTGAAGCTTTCTTT.

The count of this clone is one. The chain combines TRBV6-5 with TRBJ2-5; tentative D call: TRBD1 (6 bases). The CDR3 covers 14 residues. Trimming took off 5 bases at V and 5 bases at J, with 15 bases between the two ends. The V gene's germline CDR1 is MNHEY and CDR2 SVGAGI. The DNA for the CDR3 is TGTGCCAGCAGTCATAGGGGGTCTTGGGAGACCCAGTACTTC. Residues: CASSHRGSWETQYF.

The rearrangement links TRBV7-2 to TRBJ1-2; D is unresolved. The germline V and J ends were trimmed by 4 bases and 3 bases, with 9 bases remaining between them. The CDR3 extends over 13 amino acids. Germline-derived CDR1 and CDR2 are SGHTA and FQGNSA. The CDR3 DNA reads as TGTGCCAGCAGCTCAGGACGGGACTATGGCTACACCTTC. Encoded protein: CASSSGRDYGYTF.

V and J are TRBV27 and TRBJ2-7, with D perhaps matching TRBD1 (6 bases). Germline loops: CDR1 MNHEY, CDR2 SMNVEV (reference sequence). The CDR3 sequence is 17 residues long. Trimming stripped 5 bases from V and 2 bases from J, with 22 bases between. DNA of the CDR3: TGTGCCAGCAGTATGATAGGGACATTTCCCCCTACCTACGAGCAGTACTTC. This codes for CASSMIGTFPPTYEQYF.

The CDR3 sequence: CASRNPREEPDTQYF. The CDR3 DNA reads as TGTGCCAGCAGAAATCCCCGGGAGGAGCCAGATACGCAGTATTTT. V is TRBV11-2 and J is TRBJ2-3, with 7 nucleotides matching TRBD2. The V segment lost 6 bases and the J segment 4 bases; nucleotides outside the gene matches: 10. CDR1 and CDR2 from the germline V gene are SGHAT and FQNNGV. The CDR3 is 15 amino acids. Variable domain in full (rest from reference TRBV11-2 and TRBJ2-3): EAGVAQSPRYKIIEKRQSVAFWCNPISGHATLYWYQQILGQGPKLLIQFQNNGVVDDSQLPKDRFSAERLKGVDSTLKIQPAKLEDSAVYLCASRNPREEPDTQYFGPGTRLTVL.

The chain combines TRBV15 with TRBJ2-2; TRBD1 matches at 7 bases. The CDR3 is 18 amino acids. V shed 0 bases and J 4 bases; nucleotides not matched to a gene: 11. CDR1 is LNHNV, CDR2 YYDKDF, per germline (reference sequence). The DNA of the CDR3 is TGTGCCACCAGCAGAGATTCGCCAGTGTCAGGGGGCACCGGGGAGCTGTTTTTT. Its protein product is CATSRDSPVSGGTGELFF. Using reference TRBV15 and TRBJ2-2 for the parts outside the CDR3, the full variable domain is DAMVIQNPRYQVTQFGKPVTLSCSQTLNHNVMYWYQQKSSQAPKLLFHYYDKDFNNEADTPDNFQSRRPNTSFCFLDIRSPGLGDTAMYLCATSRDSPVSGGTGELFFGEGSRLTVL.

The chain combines TRBV2 with TRBJ1-2; 7 bases are a match to TRBD1. Trimming cost V 0 bases and J 2 bases; bases outside gene matches: 6. The CDR3 runs 16 residues. The V gene's germline CDR1 is SNHLY and CDR2 FYNNEI. Written as DNA, the CDR3 is TGTGCCAGCAGTGAAGCGGCGAGACAGGGAAACTATGGCTACACCTTC. Amino acid sequence: CASSEAARQGNYGYTF.

The rearrangement uses TRBV6-1 and TRBJ2-5; D gene unclear. The CDR3 extends over 14 amino acids. Germline V lookup: CDR1 MNHNS, CDR2 SASEGT. V gave up 1 base and J gave up 5 bases, with 11 bases separating them. The CDR3 DNA follows: TGTGCCAGCAGTGAAGGACACCTAGGGGAGACCCAGTACTTC. Translated, it gives CASSEGHLGETQYF.

This chain connects TRBV5-5 to TRBJ2-7; a possible D gene is TRBD1 (5 bases). The CDR3 runs 14 residues. V was cut by 4 bases and J by 4 bases, with 15 bases left in between. CDR1 SGHKS and CDR2 YYEKEE come from the germline V gene (reference sequence). The CDR3 is CASSVGPADYEQYF. As DNA, the CDR3 is TGTGCCAGCAGCGTGGGGCCCGCCGATTACGAGCAGTACTTC.

The rearrangement links TRBV19 to TRBJ2-7, with D possibly being TRBD2 (7 bases). The CDR3 totals 17 residues. With 0 bases removed from V and 2 bases from J, the gap between germline ends came to 17 bases. Germline V gives CDR1 LNHDA, CDR2 SQIVND (reference sequence). The CDR3 reads CASSIEGLAGAPYEQYF. As DNA, the CDR3 is TGTGCCAGTAGTATAGAAGGGCTGGCGGGGGCACCCTACGAGCAGTACTTC. The whole variable domain, filled in from reference TRBV19 and TRBJ2-7, reads DGGITQSPKYLFRKEGQNVTLSCEQNLNHDAMYWYRQDPGQGLRLIYYSQIVNDFQKGDIAEGYSVSREKKESFPLTVTSAQKNPTAFYLCASSIEGLAGAPYEQYFGPGTRLTVT.

This clone was recorded once. The V and J genes are TRBV19 and TRBJ1-1; TRBD1 matches 9 bases. This CDR3 region has 15 residues. Germline CDR1 reads LNHDA; CDR2 reads SQIVND (reference sequence). J lost 6 bases, V lost 5 bases, and 10 bases had no gene match. CDR3 sequence reads: CASSSGQTGGAEAFF. CDR3 sequence (DNA): TGTGCCAGTAGTTCCGGGCAGACAGGGGGGGCTGAAGCTTTCTTT.

This clone was detected only once. The rearrangement uses TRBV7-9 and TRBJ2-2, with 9 nucleotides matching TRBD1. This CDR3 contains 14 residues. The germline V gene has CDR1 SEHNR and CDR2 FQNEAQ (reference sequence). The V gene end was trimmed by 11 bases and the J gene end by 4 bases; junction bases not matched to a gene: 8. CDR3 protein: CAGKGQGSTGELFF. CDR3 sequence (DNA): TGTGCCGGTAAGGGACAGGGAAGCACCGGGGAGCTGTTTTTT.